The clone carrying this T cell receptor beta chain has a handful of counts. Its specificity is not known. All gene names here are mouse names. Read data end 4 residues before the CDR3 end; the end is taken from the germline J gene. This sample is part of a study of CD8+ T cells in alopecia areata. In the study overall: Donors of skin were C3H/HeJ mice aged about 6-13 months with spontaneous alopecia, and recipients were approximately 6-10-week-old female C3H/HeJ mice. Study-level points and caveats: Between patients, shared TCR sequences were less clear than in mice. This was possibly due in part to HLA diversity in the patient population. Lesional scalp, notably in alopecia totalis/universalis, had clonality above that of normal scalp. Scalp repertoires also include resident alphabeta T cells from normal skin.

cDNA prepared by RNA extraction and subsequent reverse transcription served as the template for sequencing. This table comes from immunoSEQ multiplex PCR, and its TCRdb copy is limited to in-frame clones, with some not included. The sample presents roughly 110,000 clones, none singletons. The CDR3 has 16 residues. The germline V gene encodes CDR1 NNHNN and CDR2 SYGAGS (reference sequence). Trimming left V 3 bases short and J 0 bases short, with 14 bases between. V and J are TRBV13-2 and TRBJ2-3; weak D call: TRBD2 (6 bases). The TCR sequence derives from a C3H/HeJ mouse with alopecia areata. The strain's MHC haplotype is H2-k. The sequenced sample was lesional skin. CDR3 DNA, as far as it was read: TGTGCCAGCGGTGCTCTTTGGGGGACTAGTGCAGAA. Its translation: CASGALWGTSAE. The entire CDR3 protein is CASGALWGTSAETLYF.